This T cell receptor (beta chain) was profiled in a study of blood T cell repertoires in COVID-19. On the study more broadly: COVID-19 samples collected from the United States, Italy and Spain covered acute and convalescent phases. T cells, B-cell-depleted T cells, or PBMCs supplied cDNA or gDNA.

Comments on this clone: Other nucleotide sequences in the sample specify the same CDR3.

Under the authors' procedure: The assay estimated nucleated cells by amplifying reference gene primers. TCRdb's table, derived via immunoSEQ multiplex PCR, lists solely in-frame clones and lacks some. Clonal size and the V and J genes are those of that table, whereas D and trimming came from the DNA. The sample carries some 140,000 clones, about 80% recorded once. Sequencing was done on a sample of peripheral blood. The receptor was derived from a man aged 55-75 years with acute or convalescent COVID-19.

The CDR3 nucleotides are TGTGCCAGCAGCCCAACTAGTCGCGAGCAGTACTTC. This translates into CASSPTSREQYF. This rearrangement joins TRBV11-2 to TRBJ2-7; tentative D call: TRBD2 (5 bases). The germline CDR1 and CDR2 sequences are SGHAT and FQNNGV. CDR3 length: 12 amino acids. V was clipped by 5 bases and J by 6 bases, with 11 bases between them.